Each of the 29 T cell receptor beta chains below was sequenced from the same sample in a study of metastatic and nonmetastatic thyroid tumors. Treatment of any kind had been given to no patient before thyroid surgery. TCRdb ran MiXCR on the PCR reads. The sample holds 7,000 or so clones; around a quarter are singletons and the top ten take under 20%. The material sequenced was adjacent normal tissue. These receptors were obtained from a male donor with papillary thyroid cancer or a benign thyroid nodule (not recorded which). Some clones in this sample may be carry-over from other donors' samples.

This rearrangement joins TRBV2 to TRBJ1-5; tentatively, D is TRBD1 (6 bases). The CDR3 length is 15 residues. CDR1 and CDR2 (germline): SNHLY, FYNNEI. The V end lost 7 bases, the J end lost 2 bases, and 15 bases lay between the germline ends. CDR3 amino acids: CASTAGAAGNQPQHF. CDR3 nucleotide sequence: TGTGCCAGCACCGCGGGGGCGGCTGGCAATCAGCCCCAGCATTTT.

The chain combines TRBV29-1 with TRBJ2-5; D gene uncertain. The germline V gene encodes CDR1 SQVTM and CDR2 ANQGSEA. V lost 5 bases and J lost 8, with 21 bases in between. The CDR3 sequence is 14 residues long. For the CDR3, the DNA is TGCAGCGTTAGGGCCTCTCTGATAAGGGATACCCAGTACTTC. Protein: CSVRASLIRDTQYF.

By share, this clone counts as medium-sized. The V gene is TRBV20-1, the J gene TRBJ2-7; D not resolved. This CDR3 spans 14 amino acids. V was cut by 0 bases and J by 2 bases, with 11 bases left in between. CDR1 is DFQATT and CDR2 is SNEGSKA in the germline V gene (reference sequence). Here the CDR3 DNA reads TGCAGTGCTAGAGATGGTCGGACCACCTACGAGCAGTACTTC. Its protein is CSARDGRTTYEQYF.

About this clone itself: Germline is not matched at one junction end, which may reflect a read error. The chain links TRBV6-1 to TRBJ2-7; TRBD1 might be the D (6 bases). The CDR3 is 13 residues long. The germline V gene encodes CDR1 MNHNS and CDR2 SASEGT. CDR3 DNA: TGTTCCAGCAGTGAATCGACAGGCTACGAGCAGGAGTTC. Protein sequence: CSSSESTGYEQEF.

This clone turned up a few times. V usage is TRBV6-4 and J usage is TRBJ2-7; no clear D. V lost 4 bases and J lost 0, with 22 bases in between. This CDR3 spans 18 amino acids. In germline, CDR1 is MRHNA, CDR2 SNTAGT. The CDR3 DNA reads as TGTGCCAGCAGTGGCTCTCGACCCAGGTGCCGTAACTCCTACGAGCAGTACTTC. Protein product: CASSGSRPRCRNSYEQYF.

This clone was found a few times. The chain recombines TRBV12-5 with TRBJ1-2; 10 nucleotides align to TRBD1. Germline assignment: CDR1 LGHNT and CDR2 FRNRAP. The CDR3 totals 14 residues. The V gene end was trimmed by 4 bases and the J gene end by 6 bases; junction bases not matched to a gene: 5. CDR3 loop: CASGSTGTGDGYTF. As DNA, the CDR3 is TGTGCTAGTGGTTCTACCGGGACAGGGGATGGCTACACCTTC.

This clone is deemed large (0.1 to 1%). This rearrangement joins TRBV2 to TRBJ2-7; 11 positions agree with TRBD2. Germline lookup yields CDR1 SNHLY and CDR2 FYNNEI. This CDR3 contains 13 residues. V gave up 7 bases and J gave up 4 bases; unmatched junction bases: 3. The CDR3: CASKGLADYEQYF. CDR3 nucleotides: TGTGCCAGCAAGGGACTAGCGGATTACGAGCAGTACTTC.

The rearrangement links TRBV6-5 to TRBJ2-7; 9 bases agree with TRBD2. The ends lost 0 bases at V and 2 bases at J; junction bases unmatched: 2. Germline V gene sequence: CDR1 MNHEY, CDR2 SVGAGI. The CDR3 length is 15 residues. DNA of the CDR3: TGTGCCAGCAGTTACTCGATAGCGGGGGCCTACGAGCAGTACTTC. Residues: CASSYSIAGAYEQYF.

This rearrangement joins TRBV4-1 to TRBJ2-1; the match to TRBD2 covers 14 bases. After removal of 5 bases from V and 0 bases from J, the junction contained 9 bases not matched to a gene. Germline V lookup: CDR1 MGHRA, CDR2 YSYEKL. The CDR3 is 19 residues long. CDR3 in DNA: TGCGCCAGCAGCTGGGGCCGACTAGCGGGAGGGTACTCCTACAATGAGCAGTTCTTC. As protein: CASSWGRLAGGYSYNEQFF.

This clone was counted a single time. It may be a read error: a sequence one base away is much more abundant. Additional DNA sequences in this sample encode the identical CDR3. The rearrangement uses TRBV7-9 and TRBJ2-2; 9 positions match TRBD1. Germline V gene data show CDR1 as SEHNR and CDR2 as FQNEAQ (reference sequence). The length of the CDR3 is 15 residues. CDR3 region: CASSFRDRDTGELFF. As DNA, the CDR3 is TGTGCCAGCAGCTTCCGGGACAGGGACACCGGTGAGCTGTTTTTT. The full variable domain, its missing parts supplied by reference TRBV7-9 and TRBJ2-2, is DTGVSQNPRHKITKRGQNVTFRCDPISEHNRLYWYRQTLGQGPEFLTYFQNEAQLEKSRLLSDRFSAERPKGSFSTLEIQRTEQGDSAMYLCASSFRDRDTGELFFGEGSRLTVL.

The rearrangement joins TRBV28 to TRBJ2-7, with D perhaps being TRBD1 or TRBD2 (5 bases each). Germline-derived CDR1 and CDR2 are MDHEN and SYDVKM. This CDR3 contains 13 residues. Trimming cost V 10 bases and J 3 bases, with 16 bases left between them. The DNA of the CDR3 is TGTGCCACCTTTGAGGGGTTCGGCTACGAGCAGTACTTC. Its translation is CATFEGFGYEQYF.

This clone was seen only a few times. The V gene is TRBV6-1, the J gene TRBJ2-7; D is undetermined. Germline V CDR1 and CDR2: MNHNS, SASEGT. The CDR3 has 15 amino acids. Trimming removed 6 bases from V and 3 bases from J, with 18 bases in between. The CDR3 sequence is CASRVPEIYHYEQYF. CDR3 nucleotide sequence: TGTGCCAGCAGGGTCCCTGAGATCTACCACTACGAGCAGTACTTC.

In its sample, this clone was seen a few times. CDR3 sequence: CASLLGAQYNEQFF. The CDR3 region has the DNA TGTGCCAGCCTCCTGGGGGCTCAGTATAATGAGCAGTTCTTC. The chain employs TRBV6-2 or TRBV6-3 and TRBJ2-1, with D tentatively TRBD1 (6 bases). This CDR3 region has 14 residues. Trimming removed 8 bases at V and 7 bases at J, with 18 bases between. Germline V CDR1 and CDR2: MNHEY, SVGEGT.

This clone has ten or more counts. The junction departs from germline at one end; a sequencing error may be responsible. This chain's CDR3 is CASSLTSGETDTRYF. CDR3 coding DNA: TGTGCCAGCAGCTTGACTAGCGGAGAGACAGACACGCGGTATTTT. This rearrangement joins TRBV7-3 to TRBJ2-3, with 9 bases aligning to TRBD2. The CDR3 consists of 15 residues. The germline V gene encodes CDR1 SGHTA and CDR2 FQGTGA.

This clone is medium-sized. The V gene is TRBV30, the J gene TRBJ2-5; no reliable D call. Germline CDR1 reads GTSNPN; CDR2 reads SVGIG (reference sequence). The V end was cut by 3 bases, the J end by 2 bases, with 4 bases between. This CDR3 region has 11 residues. In nucleotides, the CDR3 is TGTGCCTGGAGCCGTCAAGAGACCCAGTACTTC. The encoded protein is CAWSRQETQYF.

Within the sample, this clone is medium-sized (0.01 to 0.1%). The V call is TRBV20-1, the J call TRBJ1-1, with D perhaps TRBD1 (6 bases). CDR3 length: 14 amino acids. Germline V lookup: CDR1 DFQATT, CDR2 SNEGSKA (reference sequence). Trimming stripped 6 bases from V and 2 bases from J, with 16 bases between. The CDR3 spells CSARKGGGNTEAFF. CDR3 nucleotide sequence: TGCAGTGCCCGGAAAGGAGGGGGAAACACTGAAGCTTTCTTT.

This clone was counted only a few times. This CDR3 fails to terminate in the conserved phenylalanine or tryptophan, so it likely reflects a read error. The chain couples TRBV6-1 to TRBJ1-6; possible D gene TRBD1, 6 bases. This CDR3 region has 12 residues. Germline assignment: CDR1 MNHNS and CDR2 SASEGT. CDR3: CVTTGANSPLHS. The CDR3 coding sequence is TGTGTCACTACGGGGGCTAATTCACCCCTCCACTCT.

This clone turned up a few times. At one end, the junction sequence differs from germline, possibly due to a read error. J is TRBJ2-1 and V is TRBV6-2 or TRBV6-3; a possible D gene is TRBD2 (6 bases). This CDR3 region has 15 residues. Per the germline V gene, CDR1 is MNHEY and CDR2 is SVGEGT. CDR3 coding DNA: TGTACCAGCAGCCCCACTAGCACATATTCAGATGAGCAGTTCTTC. This codes for CTSSPTSTYSDEQFF.

This clone occurred a few times. This chain connects TRBV28 to TRBJ2-5, with D tentatively TRBD2 (5 bases). CDR1 and CDR2 from the germline V gene are MDHEN and SYDVKM. The CDR3 sequence is 14 residues long. Trimming shortened V by 3 bases and J by 1 base, and 9 bases separated the two germline ends. CDR3 sequence reads: CASSFWETQETQYF. Written as DNA, the CDR3 is TGTGCCAGCAGTTTCTGGGAGACCCAAGAGACCCAGTACTTC.

In this sample, this clone is medium-sized (0.01 to 0.1%). The rearrangement joins TRBV5-1 to TRBJ1-5; maybe TRBD1 (5 bases). Germline CDR1 and CDR2: SGHRS and YFSETQ. The CDR3 has 13 residues. The ends were cut back, 7 bases at V and 4 bases at J, with 12 bases in the middle. CDR3 bases: TGCGCCAGCCGGTTGGGACCAAATCAGCCCCAGCATTTT. Encoded protein: CASRLGPNQPQHF.

This clone is classed as medium-sized. The rearrangement joins TRBV6-1 to TRBJ1-4; a possible D gene is TRBD1 (6 bases). V was clipped by 6 bases and J by 5 bases, with 16 bases between them. This CDR3 is 15 amino acids long. The V gene's germline CDR1 is MNHNS and CDR2 SASEGT. The CDR3 region has the DNA TGTGCCAGCAGCCTATGGGGGCCGCGGAATGAAAAACTGTTTTTT. It is translated as CASSLWGPRNEKLFF.

This chain links TRBV5-1 with TRBJ2-1; 7 bases align to TRBD1. V was pared by 0 bases and J by 5 bases, with 5 bases of the junction left unmatched. Germline V gene sequence: CDR1 SGHRS, CDR2 YFSETQ. The CDR3 contains 15 residues. CDR3 residues: CASSLVQGINNEQFF. CDR3 bases: TGCGCCAGCAGCTTGGTACAGGGGATTAACAATGAGCAGTTCTTC.

Relative to its sample, this clone is large. This sequence joins TRBV7-2 and TRBJ2-7; possible D gene TRBD1, 6 bases. CDR3 length: 13 amino acids. The V gene lost 6 bases and the J gene lost 2 bases, with 11 bases spanning the gap. Germline loops: CDR1 SGHTA, CDR2 FQGNSA. CDR3 DNA sequence: TGTGCCAGCAGGGACAGTGTCGCCTACGAGCAGTACTTC. Its protein product is CASRDSVAYEQYF. The full variable domain, in which reference TRBV7-2 and TRBJ2-7 provide the parts outside the CDR3, is GAGVSQSPSNKVTEKGKDVELRCDPISGHTALYWYRQSLGQGLEFLIYFQGNSAPDKSGLPSDRFSAERTGGSVSTLTIQRTQQEDSAVYLCASRDSVAYEQYFGPGTRLTVT.

Concerning this clone: One end of the junction is discordant with germline, which a read error may explain. The genes are TRBV7-6 and TRBJ1-5, with 7 nucleotides matching TRBD1. This CDR3 comprises 15 residues. Germline assignment: CDR1 SGHVS and CDR2 FNYEAQ. The chain's CDR3 is CASSPGQVLNQPQHF. The CDR3 DNA is TGTGCCAGCAGCCCCGGACAGGTTTTAAATCAGCCTCAGCATTTT.

This clone was seen only once. The CDR3 carries no conserved terminal phenylalanine or tryptophan, so it likely arises from a read error. The rearrangement uses TRBV15 and TRBJ2-3; TRBD1 or TRBD2 may be the D gene (5 bases each). The CDR3 runs 16 residues. The germline V gene has CDR1 LNHNV and CDR2 YYDKDF (reference sequence). Trimming left V 7 bases short and J 0 bases short, with 17 bases between. Here the CDR3 reads CATTPGRASSTDTQYI. CDR3 bases: TGTGCCACCACGCCGGGACGGGCATCTAGCACAGATACGCAGTATATT.

This clone is labeled large. The chain uses TRBV12-3 or TRBV12-4 and TRBJ1-1; D not resolved. The V gene lost 3 bases and the J gene lost 0 bases, with 8 bases spanning the gap. The CDR3 is made up of 14 amino acids. The CDR3, as DNA: TGTGCCAGCAGTTTCACTTGGTTGAACACTGAAGCTTTCTTT. It specifies CASSFTWLNTEAFF.

As to this clone: One end of the junction fails to match germline, which may point to a read error. The chain joins TRBV27 to TRBJ1-6, with D unclear. The CDR3 loop spans 12 amino acids. Germline lookup yields CDR1 MNHEY and CDR2 SMNVEV (reference sequence). This CDR3 is CTSSPLYPHLHF. The CDR3 coding sequence is TGTACCAGCAGTCCTCTTTATCCACACCTCCACTTT.

This clone has a handful of counts. This chain joins TRBV4-3 and TRBJ1-1; D remains ambiguous. Germline V gene data show CDR1 as LGHNA and CDR2 as YSLEER. Trimming took off 0 bases at V and 5 bases at J, with 7 bases between the two ends. The CDR3 loop spans 13 amino acids. CDR3 residues: CASSQDLVTEAFF. CDR3 coding DNA: TGCGCCAGCAGCCAAGATTTGGTAACTGAAGCTTTCTTT.

The genes are TRBV20-1 and TRBJ2-7; 8 nucleotides align to TRBD2. The CDR3 sequence is 14 residues long. CDR1 and CDR2 from the germline V gene are DFQATT and SNEGSKA (reference sequence). The V segment lost 0 bases and the J segment 3 bases; nucleotides outside the gene matches: 4. The CDR3 loop reads CSAREVAGNYEQYF. CDR3 bases: TGCAGTGCTAGAGAGGTAGCGGGAAACTACGAGCAGTACTTC.